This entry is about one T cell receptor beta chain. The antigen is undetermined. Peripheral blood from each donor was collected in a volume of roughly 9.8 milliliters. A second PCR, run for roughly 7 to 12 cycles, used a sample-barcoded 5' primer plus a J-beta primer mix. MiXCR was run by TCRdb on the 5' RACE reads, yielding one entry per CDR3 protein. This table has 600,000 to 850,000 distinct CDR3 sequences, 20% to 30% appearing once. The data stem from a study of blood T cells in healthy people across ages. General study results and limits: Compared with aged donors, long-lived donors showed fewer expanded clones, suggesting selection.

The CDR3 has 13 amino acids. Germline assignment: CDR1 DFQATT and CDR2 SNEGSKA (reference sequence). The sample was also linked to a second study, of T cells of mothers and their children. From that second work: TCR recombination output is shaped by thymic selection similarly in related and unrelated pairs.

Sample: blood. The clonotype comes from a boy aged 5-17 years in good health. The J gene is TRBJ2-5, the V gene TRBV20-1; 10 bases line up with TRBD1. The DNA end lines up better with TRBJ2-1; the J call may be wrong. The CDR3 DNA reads TGCAGTGCTGCCGGGACAGGGGCAAATGAGCAGTTCTTC. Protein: CSAAGTGANEQFF.